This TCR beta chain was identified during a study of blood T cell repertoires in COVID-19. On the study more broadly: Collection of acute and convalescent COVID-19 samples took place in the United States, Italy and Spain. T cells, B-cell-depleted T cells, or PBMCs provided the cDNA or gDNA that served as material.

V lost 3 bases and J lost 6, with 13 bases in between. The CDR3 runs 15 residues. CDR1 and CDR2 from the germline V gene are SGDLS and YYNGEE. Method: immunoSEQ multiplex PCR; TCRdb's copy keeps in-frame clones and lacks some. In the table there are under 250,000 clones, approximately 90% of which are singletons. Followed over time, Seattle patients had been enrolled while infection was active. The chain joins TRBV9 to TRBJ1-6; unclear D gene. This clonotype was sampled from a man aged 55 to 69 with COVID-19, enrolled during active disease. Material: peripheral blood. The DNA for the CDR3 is TGTGCCAGCAGCGCGTTAGACGGAGTTAATTCACCCCTCCACTTT. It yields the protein CASSALDGVNSPLHF.